This record covers a single T cell receptor (beta chain). Per germline, CDR1 LGHNT and CDR2 FRNRAP. Trimming removed 2 bases at V and 3 bases at J, with 10 bases between. There are 15 residues in the CDR3. The repertoire was sequenced with immunoSEQ multiplex PCR; TCRdb's copy has only in-frame clones and lacks some. The profile shows 100,000 to 120,000 clones, around nine tenths of them singletons. This specimen belongs to a study of OX40 agonist ivuxolimab in advanced cancers. Samples were taken at baseline and on day 1 of cycles 4 and 7. The sequence was collected from an adult with an advanced solid tumor such as melanoma, head and neck, liver or kidney cancer. This sequence joins TRBV12-5 and TRBJ2-2; TRBD1 might be the D (6 bases). This material consisted of CD4+ or CD8+ T cells sorted from blood, taken in a trial of the OX40 agonist ivuxolimab. CDR3 DNA: TGTGCTAGTGGTTTGAGTCAGGGGTACACCGGGGAGCTGTTTTTT. This gives the protein CASGLSQGYTGELFF.